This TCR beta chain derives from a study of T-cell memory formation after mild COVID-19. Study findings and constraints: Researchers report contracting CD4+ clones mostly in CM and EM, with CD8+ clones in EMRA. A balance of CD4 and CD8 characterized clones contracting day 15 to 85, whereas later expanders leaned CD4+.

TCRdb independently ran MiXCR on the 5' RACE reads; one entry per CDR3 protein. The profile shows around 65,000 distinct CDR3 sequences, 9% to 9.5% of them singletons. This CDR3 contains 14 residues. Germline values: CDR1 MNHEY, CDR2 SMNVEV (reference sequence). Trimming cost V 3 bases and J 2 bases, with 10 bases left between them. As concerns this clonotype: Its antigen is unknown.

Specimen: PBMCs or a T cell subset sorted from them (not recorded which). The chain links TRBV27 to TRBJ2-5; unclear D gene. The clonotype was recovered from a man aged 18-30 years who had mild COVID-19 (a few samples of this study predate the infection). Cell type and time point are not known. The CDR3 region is CASSLIGPQETQYF. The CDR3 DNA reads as TGTGCCAGCAGTTTGATTGGCCCACAAGAGACCCAGTACTTC.